This T cell receptor beta chain was sequenced during a study of T cells in Graves' hyperthyroidism and ophthalmopathy. Study in general: Any treatment followed the collection of peripheral blood at initial diagnosis.

The blood sample was taken at first hyperthyroidism diagnosis, before any ophthalmopathy symptoms. V lost 0 bases and J lost 8; bases outside the gene matches: 10. Germline CDR1 reads MNHEY; CDR2 reads SVGAGI. The CDR3 is 15 residues long. The TCR beta CDR3 regions underwent amplification using RNA transcripts as the source. In the first-round RT-PCR of the TCR CDR3, the HTBI primer set was used. TCRdb itself ran the multiplex PCR reads through MiXCR, one entry per CDR3 protein. The sample lists about 300,000 distinct CDR3 sequences, 20% to 30% seen once, with about 25% in the top ten. To note about this clonotype: The antigen remains undetermined.

Study results and caveats: Ophthalmopathy and stable hyperthyroidism were told apart by a 13 V-J model. The model foresaw ophthalmopathy a median around seven months prior to onset.

The chain carries TRBV6-5 and TRBJ2-7; 7 bases line up with TRBD2. Sequenced sample: blood. The clonotype originates from a middle-aged man with Graves' hyperthyroidism that later progressed to Graves' ophthalmopathy. CDR3 residues: CASSYSPSSGIQQYF. The DNA for the CDR3 is TGTGCCAGCAGTTACTCGCCGTCTAGCGGTATCCAGCAGTACTTC.